What follows describes a single T cell receptor beta chain. Its antigen is not known. The read comes to an end 3 residues before the CDR3 does, leaving the germline J gene to fill in the end. The repertoire was sequenced with immunoSEQ multiplex PCR; TCRdb's copy has only in-frame clones and lacks some. The sample contains 15,000 to 20,000 clones, none occurring once; roughly 7.2% lies in the top ten. Heparinized whole blood, about 5 to 9 ml, came from each donor. The V gene's germline CDR1 is LNHDA and CDR2 SQIVND (reference sequence). The V and J ends lost 5 bases and 4 bases respectively, with 14 bases between them. The CDR3 totals 14 residues. These data are taken from a study of T cell clonality in common variable immunodeficiency. The study, taken as a whole, reports: What drives increased CVID clonality needs T cell subpopulation sequencing. Reportedly, TCR beta sequences from common variable immunodeficiency showed fewer deletions and N-nucleotide insertions.

The sample consisted of peripheral blood mononuclear cells. The chain couples TRBV19 to TRBJ1-1; weak D call: TRBD1 (5 bases). The receptor was isolated from a human donor with common variable immunodeficiency. The CDR3 loop reads CASSLQGWGTEAFF. CDR3 DNA (partial): TGTGCCAGTAGTCTTCAGGGCTGGGGCACTGAA.